This T cell receptor beta chain emerged from a study of early T cells in non-severe SARS-CoV-2 infection. Overall study findings and caveats: Lookups in VDJdb leaned toward anti-spike CD8 responses and missed private and CD4 specificities.

Concerning this clonotype itself: Its antigen is unidentified.

This CDR3 contains 14 residues. V was trimmed by 6 bases and J by 1 base, leaving 13 bases between them. From germline, CDR1 is SQVTM and CDR2 ANQGSEA. TCRdb called the 5' RACE reads again in MiXCR, with one record for every CDR3 protein. Of about 42,000 distinct CDR3 sequences detected, about 7% appear once; the ten largest clones hold more than 4.5%. This clonotype was obtained from an adult who was a healthcare worker with PCR-confirmed SARS-CoV-2 infection or an uninfected control (not recorded which). The gene calls are TRBV29-1 and TRBJ2-1; D uncertain. The specimen was whole blood. The DNA of the CDR3 is TGCAGCGTAACGATAGTATCATCCTACAATGAGCAGTTCTTC. This translates into CSVTIVSSYNEQFF.